This is a list of T cell receptor beta chains from one sample in a study of blood T cell repertoires in COVID-19. Sequenced by immunoSEQ multiplex PCR; TCRdb stores in-frame clones only, minus some. The data hold around 100,000 clones, with approximately 79% observed a single time. Sequences were obtained from peripheral blood. These receptors originate from a man in his 70s with active or convalescent COVID-19. The CDR3 runs from the conserved cysteine through the conserved F or W. Fields, in order: V gene, clone size, D gene, J gene, CDR3 DNA, CDR3 protein. The D gene is left open where the match is weak. Some rows have no size entry. The others give once, few or many, or a class for an expanded clone.

v_gene: TRBV7-9; abundance: -; d_gene: TRBD1; j_gene: TRBJ2-5; CDR3nt: TGTGCCAGCAGCTGGGGACAGTACCAAGAGACCCAGTACTTC; CDR3aa: CASSWGQYQETQYF
v_gene: TRBV11-3; abundance: -; d_gene: -; j_gene: TRBJ1-3; CDR3nt: TGTGCCAGCAGCTTCGAGGACCAAGGACATATTTTCCTGGGAAACACCATATATTTT; CDR3aa: CASSFEDQGHIFLGNTIYF
v_gene: TRBV5-1; abundance: once; d_gene: -; j_gene: TRBJ2-5; CDR3nt: TGCGCCAGCAGCTTGGTAGGTCGGGAGAGAAGGGAGACCCAGTACTTC; CDR3aa: CASSLVGRERRETQYF
v_gene: TRBV9; abundance: -; d_gene: -; j_gene: TRBJ1-2; CDR3nt: TGTGCCAGCAGCCCCCGGCGGGGCAACTATGGCTACACCTTC; CDR3aa: CASSPRRGNYGYTF
v_gene: TRBV27; abundance: -; d_gene: -; j_gene: TRBJ2-7; CDR3nt: TGTGCCAGCAGTTTGGAGCGGGCCTACGAGCAGTACTTC; CDR3aa: CASSLERAYEQYF
v_gene: TRBV19; abundance: -; d_gene: -; j_gene: TRBJ2-2; CDR3nt: TGTGCCAGTTCGGACAGGAACACCGGGGAGCTGTTTTTT; CDR3aa: CASSDRNTGELFF
v_gene: TRBV14; abundance: few; d_gene: -; j_gene: TRBJ2-1; CDR3nt: TGTGCCAGCAGCCAAGACAGAAGCAGGGTTGGCCTTAGCTCCTACAATGAGCAGTTCTTC; CDR3aa: CASSQDRSRVGLSSYNEQFF
v_gene: TRBV5-4; abundance: -; d_gene: -; j_gene: TRBJ2-5; CDR3nt: TGTGCCAGCAGCTTGGCGGGACACTGGGAGACCCAGTACTTC; CDR3aa: CASSLAGHWETQYF
v_gene: TRBV20-1; abundance: -; d_gene: TRBD2; j_gene: TRBJ2-7; CDR3nt: TGCAGTGCTAGTCTGACTAGCGGGACCTACGAGCAGTACTTC; CDR3aa: CSASLTSGTYEQYF
v_gene: TRBV5-1; abundance: -; d_gene: TRBD1; j_gene: TRBJ2-5; CDR3nt: TGCGCCAGCAGCCCAGGGGGCTGGGGAGAGACCCAGTACTTC; CDR3aa: CASSPGGWGETQYF
v_gene: TRBV6-5; abundance: -; d_gene: -; j_gene: TRBJ1-1; CDR3nt: TGTGCCAGCAGTAAGGAGGGTGGAACTGAAGCTTTCTTT; CDR3aa: CASSKEGGTEAFF
v_gene: TRBV6-5; abundance: -; d_gene: TRBD1; j_gene: TRBJ1-2; CDR3nt: TGTGCCAGCAAGCAGGGGGCCCTATATGGCTACACCTTC; CDR3aa: CASKQGALYGYTF
v_gene: TRBV30; abundance: -; d_gene: TRBD1; j_gene: TRBJ1-6; CDR3nt: TGTGCCTGGAAGGGACAGGATTCACCCCTCCACTTT; CDR3aa: CAWKGQDSPLHF
v_gene: TRBV18; abundance: once; d_gene: -; j_gene: TRBJ1-1; CDR3nt: TGTGCCAGCTCACCCAGGACAGATAACACTGAAGCTTTCTTT; CDR3aa: CASSPRTDNTEAFF
v_gene: TRBV7-8; abundance: -; d_gene: TRBD2; j_gene: TRBJ2-1; CDR3nt: TGTGCCAGCAGCCCCAGCGGGAGGACCTACAATGAGCAGTTCTTC; CDR3aa: CASSPSGRTYNEQFF
v_gene: TRBV7-9; abundance: -; d_gene: TRBD1; j_gene: TRBJ2-4; CDR3nt: TGTGCCAGCAGCTTAGCCTTGGACAGGGAGGTCATTCAGTACTTC; CDR3aa: CASSLALDREVIQYF
v_gene: TRBV30; abundance: few; d_gene: -; j_gene: TRBJ1-1; CDR3nt: TGTGCCTGGGGCGGGGGTATGAACACTGAAGCTTTCTTT; CDR3aa: CAWGGGMNTEAFF
v_gene: TRBV7-9; abundance: -; d_gene: TRBD1; j_gene: TRBJ2-1; CDR3nt: TGTGCCAGCAGCTCCGGCTTGGGACAGGGAGACAATGAGCAGTTCTTC; CDR3aa: CASSSGLGQGDNEQFF
v_gene: TRBV12-2; abundance: -; d_gene: -; j_gene: TRBJ1-4; CDR3nt: TGTGCAAGTCGCTTAGAGTGGGGGCTTGAACTGTTTTTT; CDR3aa: CASRLEWGLELFF
v_gene: TRBV9; abundance: -; d_gene: TRBD1; j_gene: TRBJ1-2; CDR3nt: TGTGCCAGCAGCCCACAGGGGGGAGATGGCTACACCTTC; CDR3aa: CASSPQGGDGYTF
v_gene: TRBV11-2; abundance: -; d_gene: -; j_gene: TRBJ1-1; CDR3nt: TGTGCCAGCAGCTCCCGAGGTGGTTTTTTAATGAACACTGAAGCTTTCTTT; CDR3aa: CASSSRGGFLMNTEAFF
v_gene: TRBV6-1; abundance: -; d_gene: -; j_gene: TRBJ1-5; CDR3nt: TGTGCCAGCAGTGATTACATTGATCAGCCCCAGCATTTT; CDR3aa: CASSDYIDQPQHF